One and the same sample provided the 28 T cell receptor beta chains below, sequenced in a study of cytomegalovirus exposure and HLA in healthy donors. The PCR was carried out with 60 Vbeta primers and 13 Jbeta primers. Libraries were prepared by immunoSEQ multiplex PCR; TCRdb keeps only in-frame clonotypes and omits some of them. Of 120,000 to 150,000 clones in the sample, 70% to 80% are singletons; the top ten hold roughly 4.7%. Sequencing used PBMCs. The receptors stem from a male donor in good health and CMV-seronegative.

This clone was detected once. The rearrangement uses TRBV7-2 and TRBJ2-7; D may be TRBD1 (6 bases). CDR1 SGHTA and CDR2 FQGNSA come from the germline V gene. This CDR3 comprises 15 residues. Trimming pared 6 bases from V and 2 bases from J, leaving 17 bases between. CDR3 residues: CASRETIGQPYEQYF. In DNA, the CDR3 is TGTGCCAGCAGGGAGACTATAGGACAGCCCTACGAGCAGTACTTC.

Only a few counts were recorded for this clone. The chain has TRBV9 and TRBJ2-3; D is undetermined. Germline lookup yields CDR1 SGDLS and CDR2 YYNGEE. V was trimmed by 0 bases and J by 6 bases, leaving 8 bases between them. CDR3 length: 13 amino acids. The CDR3: CASSVDMWDTQYF. As DNA, the CDR3 is TGTGCCAGCAGCGTAGACATGTGGGATACGCAGTATTTT.

V usage is TRBV4-3 and J usage is TRBJ1-6, with D possibly being TRBD1 (6 bases). Trimming stripped 6 bases from V and 10 bases from J, with 10 bases between. Germline CDR1 reads LGHNA; CDR2 reads YSLEER. The CDR3 extends over 12 amino acids. In nucleotides, the CDR3 is TGCGCCAGCAGGCCAGGGGAATCACCCCTCCACTTT. Its translation: CASRPGESPLHF.

In this sample, this clone turned up once. V and J are TRBV7-9 and TRBJ2-2, with D perhaps TRBD2 (5 bases). The CDR3 has 13 amino acids. The germline gives CDR1 SEHNR, CDR2 FQNEAQ (reference sequence). The V end was cut by 8 bases, the J end by 4 bases, with 11 bases between. The CDR3 reads CASALRGTGELFF. The CDR3 DNA reads TGTGCCAGCGCTCTCCGGGGCACCGGGGAGCTGTTTTTT.

CDR3 sequence reads: CATRGGVDSPLHF. CDR3 in DNA: TGTGCCACCCGAGGGGGGGTCGATTCACCCCTCCACTTT. This chain uses TRBV10-3 with TRBJ1-6, with D possibly matching TRBD1 (6 bases). From germline, CDR1 is ENHRY and CDR2 SYGVKD. The V and J ends lost 10 bases and 8 bases respectively, with 15 bases between them. The CDR3 has 13 residues.

This chain joins TRBV9 and TRBJ2-3, with TRBD2 matching 8 bases. The CDR3 length is 16 residues. Germline values: CDR1 SGDLS, CDR2 YYNGEE. V was pared by 0 bases and J by 2 bases, with 5 bases of the junction left unmatched. CDR3 protein: CASSVVGSGNTDTQYF. CDR3 in DNA: TGTGCCAGCAGCGTAGTAGGTAGCGGGAACACAGATACGCAGTATTTT.

The genes are TRBV18 and TRBJ2-5; no clear D gene. Trimming removed 4 bases from V and 5 bases from J, with 5 bases in between. Germline CDR1 and CDR2: KGHSH and LQKENI. The CDR3 runs 11 residues. CDR3 residues: CASSRQETQYF. In DNA form, the CDR3 reads TGTGCCAGCTCACGGCAGGAGACCCAGTACTTC.

The chain links TRBV29-1 to TRBJ2-5; 9 bases are shared with TRBD1. V lost 2 bases and J lost 0; bases outside the gene matches: 7. The germline V gene encodes CDR1 SQVTM and CDR2 ANQGSEA. The length of the CDR3 is 16 residues. The CDR3 loop reads CSVEPWTGEYQETQYF. Written as DNA, the CDR3 is TGCAGCGTTGAACCGTGGACAGGGGAATACCAAGAGACCCAGTACTTC.

The chain couples TRBV5-6 to TRBJ2-7; D is unresolved. Trimming removed 5 bases at V and 3 bases at J, with 15 bases between. Germline CDR1 SGHDT, CDR2 YYEEEE. This CDR3 is built from 14 residues. The CDR3: CASSPGVSFYEQYF. The CDR3 region has the DNA TGTGCCAGCAGTCCCGGAGTGTCCTTCTACGAGCAGTACTTC.

This rearrangement joins TRBV6-4 to TRBJ2-1; 14 nucleotides agree with TRBD2. CDR3 length equals 18 residues. With 4 bases clipped from V and 1 base from J, the junction kept 6 bases outside the gene matches. Looked up from germline, CDR1 is MRHNA and CDR2 is SNTAGT. The CDR3 DNA is TGTGCCAGCAGTGCACGACTAGCGGGGGGGCCGTCCTACAATGAGCAGTTCTTC. Translating gives CASSARLAGGPSYNEQFF.

The V call is TRBV5-8, the J call TRBJ1-2, with unresolved D. Germline CDR1 is SGHTS and CDR2 is YDEGEE. The CDR3 is 13 amino acids. V dropped 0 bases and J dropped 5 bases, with 8 bases sitting between them. The CDR3 coding sequence is TGTGCCAGCAGCTTGGCCGAGGGTTATGGCTACACCTTC. Its translation is CASSLAEGYGYTF.

About this clone: This CDR3 is also generated by other DNA sequences in the sample. This rearrangement joins TRBV5-1 to TRBJ2-7; 7 bases align to TRBD1. The CDR3 is 12 residues long. Losses at the gene ends were 4 bases for V and 3 bases for J; bases not matched to a gene: 1. The V gene's germline CDR1 is SGHRS and CDR2 YFSETQ. CDR3 nucleotides: TGCGCCAGCAGCGGGGACAGCTACGAGCAGTACTTC. Translation: CASSGDSYEQYF.

The V and J genes are TRBV5-1 and TRBJ1-1, with 7 bases fitting TRBD1. The CDR3 loop spans 14 amino acids. CDR1 is SGHRS and CDR2 is YFSETQ in the germline V gene. J lost 5 bases, V lost 1 base, and 5 bases had no gene match. For the CDR3, the DNA is TGCGCCAGCAGCTTGCAGGGGGTGGTAACTGAAGCTTTCTTT. It is translated as CASSLQGVVTEAFF.

The genes are TRBV7-2 and TRBJ1-1; the D gene is possibly TRBD1 (5 bases). CDR1 and CDR2 from the germline V gene are SGHTA and FQGNSA. CDR3 length: 15 amino acids. V was clipped by 10 bases and J by 2 bases, with 20 bases between them. The CDR3 nucleotides are TGTGCCACCCAGCGAAACTATCAGGGAAACACTGAAGCTTTCTTT. Its protein product is CATQRNYQGNTEAFF.

This clone was counted a single time. This chain joins TRBV7-2 and TRBJ1-1; D call uncertain. Germline V gene data show CDR1 as SGHTA and CDR2 as FQGNSA. CDR3 length: 15 residues. Trimming took 3 bases from V and 3 from J, leaving 14 bases between them. CDR3 residues: CASSLDYYGDTEAFF. The CDR3 DNA is TGTGCCAGCAGCTTGGACTATTACGGGGACACTGAAGCTTTCTTT.

The chain carries TRBV11-3 and TRBJ2-5, with 7 bases that match TRBD2. This CDR3 has 16 residues. Germline trimming cut 3 bases from V and 2 bases from J; bases unmatched to any gene: 9. In germline, CDR1 is SGHNT, CDR2 YENEEA. The CDR3 bases are TGTGCCAGCAGCTTGGGCCGGGGGGTAATACAAGAGACCCAGTACTTC. Translation: CASSLGRGVIQETQYF.

On this clone: One end of the junction fails to match germline, which may point to a read error. The chain is built from TRBV7-9 and TRBJ1-1, with a weak D call TRBD1 (5 bases). The CDR3 totals 16 residues. Germline CDR1 SEHNR, CDR2 FQNEAQ (reference sequence). The CDR3 here is CSSSLRGLSMNTEAFF. The CDR3 region has the DNA TGTTCCAGCAGCTTACGGGGACTCTCCATGAACACTGAAGCTTTCTTT.

The rearrangement uses TRBV2 and TRBJ1-4, with no clear D. Trimming stripped 10 bases from V and 7 bases from J, with 19 bases between. The CDR3 covers 14 residues. CDR1 is SNHLY, CDR2 FYNNEI, per germline. As DNA, the CDR3 is TGTGCCACCCATAACGCCCCCTCGGGTGAAAAACTGTTTTTT. Protein product: CATHNAPSGEKLFF.

The table lists this clone with a count of one. This chain uses TRBV9 with TRBJ1-1; 7 bases are a match to TRBD1. The V and J ends lost 6 bases and 4 bases, in that order; junction bases with no gene match: 9. Germline V gene sequence: CDR1 SGDLS, CDR2 YYNGEE. The CDR3 has 14 amino acids. CDR3 residues: CASTLGGSATEAFF. The CDR3 region has the DNA TGTGCCAGCACCCTAGGGGGCTCTGCCACTGAAGCTTTCTTT.

The rearrangement uses TRBV19 and TRBJ1-1, with TRBD1 matching over 10 bases. Germline loops: CDR1 LNHDA, CDR2 SQIVND (reference sequence). CDR3 size: 13 residues. The J segment lost 11 bases and the V segment lost 8 bases, leaving 11 bases of the junction unmatched. The CDR3 nucleotides are TGTGCCAGTTCGGACAGGGGGTTTGGCGGCGCTTTCTTT. Protein: CASSDRGFGGAFF.

The gene calls are TRBV6-5 and TRBJ2-2, with TRBD2 matching over 7 bases. Per germline, CDR1 MNHEY and CDR2 SVGAGI. The V and J ends lost 0 bases and 4 bases, in that order; junction bases with no gene match: 5. CDR3 size: 16 residues. The chain's CDR3 is CASSYSRGGLTGELFF. The CDR3 DNA reads as TGTGCCAGCAGTTACTCTCGCGGGGGACTCACCGGGGAGCTGTTTTTT.

The chain recombines TRBV9 with TRBJ1-2; possible D gene TRBD1, 6 bases. Germline CDR1 is SGDLS and CDR2 is YYNGEE. The CDR3 is made up of 16 amino acids. Trimming removed 1 base from V and 5 bases from J, with 18 bases in between. CDR3 sequence (DNA): TGTGCCAGCAGCGTAACTCCAGTCTCAGGGGATTATGGCTACACCTTC. It specifies CASSVTPVSGDYGYTF.

In regard to this clone: One end of the junction varies from germline; a read error may be responsible. CDR3 sequence reads: CASNQDGGLGNQPQHF. CDR3 in DNA: TGCGCCAGCAACCAAGATGGGGGGTTGGGGAATCAGCCCCAGCATTTT. This chain uses TRBV4-1 with TRBJ1-5, with TRBD1 as a possible D gene (5 bases). The CDR3 extends over 16 amino acids. From germline, CDR1 is MGHRA and CDR2 YSYEKL.

This chain's CDR3 is CASGKSSGGYYEQYF. CDR3 in DNA: TGTGCCAGCGGGAAAAGTAGCGGGGGATATTACGAGCAGTACTTC. The chain recombines TRBV27 with TRBJ2-5, with 9 positions matching TRBD2. The DNA end is more similar to TRBJ2-7, so the J call may be wrong. From germline, CDR1 is MNHEY and CDR2 SMNVEV (reference sequence). The length of the CDR3 is 15 residues.

There are a few counts of this clone. This rearrangement joins TRBV5-1 to TRBJ1-1; no definite D call. Trimming stripped 6 bases from V and 4 bases from J, with 13 bases between. Looked up from germline, CDR1 is SGHRS and CDR2 is YFSETQ. The CDR3 runs to 13 residues. CDR3 region: CASTDGGITEAFF. The CDR3 region has the DNA TGCGCCAGCACCGACGGAGGGATCACTGAAGCTTTCTTT.

The chain recombines TRBV27 with TRBJ1-2; D is ambiguous. V lost 3 bases and J lost 5, with 10 bases in between. CDR1 and CDR2 (germline): MNHEY, SMNVEV (reference sequence). CDR3 length: 13 residues. For the CDR3, the DNA is TGTGCCAGCAGTTTGAGAGGAGGATATGGCTACACCTTC. It translates to CASSLRGGYGYTF.

V and J are TRBV6-6 and TRBJ1-1; TRBD1 matches 7 bases. Germline V gene lookup returns CDR1 MNHNY and CDR2 SVGAGI (reference sequence). The CDR3 has 14 amino acids. V was clipped by 6 bases and J by 1 base; unmatched bases: 5. The CDR3 sequence: CASSPDRANTEAFF. CDR3 in DNA: TGTGCCAGCAGCCCCGACAGGGCGAACACTGAAGCTTTCTTT.

The chain combines TRBV11-2 with TRBJ2-7; D is perhaps TRBD1 (5 bases). The CDR3 consists of 16 residues. Germline CDR1 is SGHAT and CDR2 is FQNNGV. V lost 0 bases, J lost 4 bases, and 16 bases lay in between. Here the CDR3 reads CASSLDPGSGKYEQYF. CDR3 DNA sequence: TGTGCCAGCAGCTTAGATCCAGGGTCAGGGAAGTACGAGCAGTACTTC.